Detailed here is one T cell receptor (beta chain). The sample holds a few counts of this clonotype. No clone much larger than this one lies a single base away; base qualities are absent. TCR cDNA was synthesized by 5'RACE template switching, through which a universal primer site and unique molecular identifiers were introduced. Priming for cDNA synthesis came from both the TCR alpha and TCR beta constant segments. Two PCR steps were used to amplify libraries, with sample barcodes and sequencing adapters being added in the second step. Sequencing of libraries was performed on Illumina HiSeq 2500 (2x100 bp) or NovaSeq (2x150 bp). Regarding the original processing steps: MIGEC was used to demultiplex reads and collapse the reads into UMI consensus sequences, and MiXCR was used for V(D)J alignment. Clonotypes responding to the vaccine were identified with edgeR on replicate PBMC samples, with the criteria of FDR below 0.01 and a log2 fold change above 5 up to day 15. Each bulk clonotype was labeled CD4 or CD8 based on which sequenced repertoire, CD4 or CD8, contained the clonotype at higher abundance. A clonotype counted as NS4B-specific if enriched at least 10-fold in dextramer-positive versus dextramer-negative fractions, with CD4-biased clonotypes left out. Using fastp trimming at Q25 and MiXCR clonotype assembly, TCRdb reanalyzed the public sequencing data and kept in-frame beta chains. Each record represents a unique CDR3 protein, reported with the most common genes and DNA among its rows. In this record, the V and J calls reflect TCRdb's handling and not the investigators' own analysis. The sample table holds over 65,000 distinct CDR3 sequences, of which about 14% were seen once. 20% to 25% of the sample rests with the top ten.

This entry belongs to a study of T cells after yellow fever vaccination (dated by TCRdb to the late 2010s). A note on the overall study: Libraries from fractions with low cell numbers were prepared with the SMART-Seq v4 Ultra Low Input RNA kit. To follow T-cell clones before and after both primary and booster YFV17D yellow fever vaccination, bulk TCR alpha and beta repertoires underwent longitudinal sequencing. Two healthy male donors made up the cohort, one aged 18 to 30 years and the other aged 30 to 39 years. Bulk PBMC replicates and cell subsets were isolated from blood drawn at multiple timepoints before and after both primary and secondary immunization.

Study-wide conclusions, independent of this receptor: The secondary T-cell response was found to be weaker but faster than the primary response, with a peak reached on day 5 rather than on day 15. The study included only two donors, which limits how far the findings can be generalized. Most clones expanded after primary vaccination (almost 97% of CD4 and 88% of CD8) were re-detected after the booster, suggesting that broad memory maintenance occurred. A small fraction of clonotypes appeared in both the CD4 and CD8 compartments, likely as a result of convergent recombination. Computational filtering was needed because FACS-sorted repertoires could contain abundant contaminating clonotypes from the bulk population.

CDR1 and CDR2 (SGDLS, YYNGEE) derive from the germline V gene. From the cysteine through the phenylalanine, the CDR3 covers 15 amino acids. Only the CDR3 part of the read is kept: 45 bases, read in frame from the first base. Trimming costs V 2 bases and J 0 bases, and their ends lie 6 bases apart. The treatment or condition label on this specimen signifies: live attenuated yellow fever vaccine strain. A standard Ficoll-Paque protocol was used to isolate PBMCs from peripheral blood. Epitope-specific CD8 T cells were sorted using a dextramer loaded with the yellow fever NS4B epitope peptide, with anti-CD3 and anti-CD8 staining. TriZol was used to extract RNA from bulk PBMCs, from CD4 and CD8 fractions, and from dextramer-positive and dextramer-negative fractions.

This specimen was CD8+ T cells not binding an NS4B(214-222) dextramer, sorted from PBMCs, taken approximately 22 days after the first yellow fever vaccination. The meaning of the sample's cell subset or site label: NS4B epitope dextramer-negative CD8 T cells. This TCR was recovered from a man aged 18 to 30 who received the YFV17D yellow fever vaccine. This sequence uses TRBV9 and TRBJ2-6; a confident D gene designation cannot be given. The encoded CDR3 is CASSVGSSGANVLTF. The DNA reads TGTGCCAGCAGCGTGGGAAGCTCTGGGGCCAACGTCCTGACTTTC. The full variable domain, with segments outside the CDR3 supplied by the reference TRBV9 and TRBJ2-6 proteins, appears as DSGVTQTPKHLITATGQRVTLRCSPRSGDLSVYWYQQSLDQGLQFLIQYYNGEERAKGNILERFSAQQFPDLHSELNLSSLELGDSALYFCASSVGSSGANVLTFGAGSRLTVL.